Included here is one TCR beta chain sequence, with context. This clonotype has ten or more counts. Its antigen is still unknown. No much larger clonotype is one base removed from it; base qualities were not supplied. This specimen comes from a study of spatial heterogeneity in lung cancer (dated by TCRdb to between 2018 and 2021). Broadly, across the study: Donors were some 70 patients with early-stage, untreated non-small cell lung cancer from the lung TRACERx cohort. Nonsynonymous mutation counts, determined by whole-exome sequencing of tumor tissue, were related to TCR repertoire features. Beta-chain transcripts were consistently detected in greater numbers than alpha-chain transcripts, which likely reflected higher beta-chain transcript abundance. In the raw uncorrected reads, each unique combination of TCR and UMI appeared more than ten times on average. The study quantitatively compared TCR alpha and beta repertoires across multiple tumor regions, matched nontumor lung and blood in non-small cell lung cancer. At surgery, both alpha and beta chains were TCR-sequenced in 200 to 250 tumor regions, fewer than 65 matched nontumor lung samples and 56 PBMC samples. Follow-up PBMC samples were sequenced whenever available, and the median time to follow-up was 2 to 3 years after resection.

General findings and caveats noted by the study authors: Only 14 patients were included in comparisons of baseline and follow-up blood repertoires. Ubiquitous expanded tumor TCRs were found in blood more often at tumor resection than at routine follow-up. Confirming at a functional level the hypothesis that regional TCRs recognize regional mutations was considered to require additional single-cell paired TCR alpha and beta sequencing.

What this sample's time point label stands for: blood at routine non-recurrence follow-up after resection. TCR sequencing used whole RNA extracted from tumor and nontumor lung tissue, or from cryopreserved PBMC samples, without cell sorting. A patient was chosen for TCR sequencing only when enough RNA was available from at least two tumor regions. The CDR1 and CDR2 encoded by the germline V gene (reference sequence) are LGHDT and YNNKEL. Counted from cysteine to phenylalanine, this CDR3 has 14 amino acids. Only the CDR3 DNA stays, 42 bases, in frame from base 1. V sheds 0 bases and J sheds 2 bases, leaving 8 bases between their ends. The library was generated by 5' RACE. Instrument on record: NextSeq 500. The TCR library protocol attached a unique molecular identifier to each TCR cDNA molecule to allow correction of PCR and sequencing errors. The paper's processing steps were these. TCR identification, UMI-based error correction and CDR3 extraction were all carried out with Decombinator tools. Expanded TCRs were defined as those above a frequency of 2 per 1,000, corresponding to the top 1% of the tumor frequency distribution. Renyi diversity was calculated using the R vegan package after each repertoire was subsampled 100 times to 5,000 TCRs. CDR3 similarity networks were built from amino acid triplet string-kernel similarity, with CDR3s being connected when pairwise similarity was above 0.82. Starting from the raw public reads, TCRdb applied fastp trimming at Q25, assembled clones with MiXCR and retained in-frame beta chains. Rows merge per CDR3 protein into single entries with the most common DNA and genes. TCRdb assigned the V and J calls; the authors' analysis was not used. Across this sample there are under 35,000 distinct CDR3 sequences, with 5% to 6.5% seen only once. Together, the top ten hold around 24% of the sample.

This receptor was taken from a female donor with early-stage non-small cell lung cancer. This chain joins TRBV3-1 to TRBJ2-7, with the D segment identity uncertain. The source was PBMCs, collected at follow-up. The encoded CDR3 is CASSQEGRPYEQYF. The DNA sequence follows: TGTGCCAGCAGCCAAGAGGGCAGGCCCTACGAGCAGTACTTC.